This is a list of T cell receptor beta chains from one sample in a study of CXCR3-negative and CXCR3-positive naive CD8 T cells. TCRdb re-called the 5' RACE reads and gives one entry per CDR3 protein, without DNA. The sample totals 55,000 to 65,000 distinct CDR3 sequences. Sequencing used naive CXCR3+ CD8+ T cells from blood. The receptors shown here come from a human donor in good health. Some clones in this sample may be carry-over from other donors' samples. CDR3s include the opening cysteine and the closing phenylalanine or tryptophan.

CDR3 | J | V
CASSYDPGRTYEQYF | TRBJ2-7 | TRBV6-2/TRBV6-3
CASSSEASGGTYNEQFF | TRBJ2-1 | TRBV12-3/TRBV12-4
CASSAGYTFGEQYF | TRBJ2-7 | TRBV13
CSPEGPAGGPQNEQFF | TRBJ2-1 | TRBV29-1
CAWSVGQGTEAFF | TRBJ1-1 | TRBV30
CASSMGDRGAYEQYF | TRBJ2-7 | TRBV19
CASSFRTSGGAPSVDTQYF | TRBJ2-3 | TRBV7-2
CASSPVREYQETQYF | TRBJ2-5 | TRBV12-3/TRBV12-4
CASSIARTGGELNEQFF | TRBJ2-1 | TRBV7-6
CASSLVGGDRNTEAFF | TRBJ1-1 | TRBV7-4